This is a list of T cell receptor beta chains from one sample in a study of cytomegalovirus exposure and HLA in healthy donors. Assay: immunoSEQ multiplex PCR; the TCRdb copy retains only in-frame clones and omits some. The table records more than 95,000 clones, 83% of them present only once. Sequenced sample: PBMCs. The receptors were gathered from a man aged 18 to 30 in good health and CMV-seronegative. The CDR3 runs from the conserved cysteine through the conserved F or W. D genes are given only for firm matches. Where a row states a size, it is once, few, many or the class of an expanded clone; other rows omit it.

abundance,len,d_gene,j_gene,v_gene,CDR3aa,CDR3nt
-,15,TRBD2,TRBJ2-2,TRBV7-2,CASSSGLAGAGELFF,TGTGCCAGCAGCTCCGGACTAGCGGGGGCCGGGGAGCTGTTTTTT
-,16,TRBD1,TRBJ2-7,TRBV15,CATSRPGDRASYEQYF,TGTGCCACCAGCAGACCCGGAGACAGGGCCTCCTACGAGCAGTACTTC
-,14,TRBD1,TRBJ2-7,TRBV19,CASSARGQGYEQYF,TGTGCCAGTAGTGCCCGAGGACAGGGCTACGAGCAGTACTTC
-,13,-,TRBJ1-1,TRBV9,CASSVDRGTEAFF,TGTGCCAGCAGCGTAGATAGGGGGACTGAAGCTTTCTTT
-,14,TRBD1,TRBJ2-7,TRBV6-1,CASSWGQGVNEQYF,TGTGCCAGCAGCTGGGGACAGGGAGTGAACGAGCAGTACTTC
-,11,-,TRBJ2-4,TRBV27,CASSSENIQYF,TGTGCCAGCAGTTCGGAAAACATTCAGTACTTC
-,14,TRBD1,TRBJ2-7,TRBV11-2,CASSWDRGTYEQYF,TGTGCCAGCAGCTGGGACAGGGGAACCTACGAGCAGTACTTC
-,15,-,TRBJ1-2,TRBV4-3,CASSQDRGANYGYTF,TGCGCCAGCAGCCAAGACAGGGGAGCTAACTATGGCTACACCTTC
-,16,TRBD2,TRBJ2-1,TRBV15,CATSRDLLAGASEQFF,TGTGCCACCAGCAGAGATCTACTAGCGGGAGCTAGCGAGCAGTTCTTC
once,15,TRBD1,TRBJ1-2,TRBV13,CASSVPGQGAHGYTF,TGTGCCAGCAGCGTTCCGGGACAGGGGGCACATGGCTACACCTTC
few,14,TRBD1,TRBJ2-7,TRBV10-2,CASRQGTGKREQYF,TGCGCCAGCCGCCAGGGGACAGGGAAGAGGGAGCAGTACTTC
-,15,-,TRBJ1-2,TRBV30,CAWSLGAGRGYGYTF,TGTGCCTGGAGTCTGGGGGCAGGGAGGGGCTATGGCTACACCTTC
-,14,TRBD1,TRBJ2-7,TRBV6-5,CASSYSQGAYEQYF,TGTGCCAGCAGTTACTCGCAGGGGGCCTACGAGCAGTACTTC
-,15,-,TRBJ2-1,TRBV2,CASSERANSYNEQFF,TGTGCCAGCAGTGAGAGAGCTAACTCCTACAATGAGCAGTTCTTC
-,17,TRBD1,TRBJ1-4,TRBV9,CASSPGGGGATNEKLFF,TGTGCCAGCAGCCCCGGAGGAGGGGGCGCGACTAATGAAAAACTGTTTTTT
-,16,-,TRBJ1-2,TRBV30,CAWREIDRFLLYGYTF,TGTGCCTGGAGAGAGATAGACAGGTTTCTCCTATATGGCTACACCTTC
-,16,TRBD2,TRBJ2-7,TRBV6-6,CASTDGTSGASYEQYF,TGTGCCAGCACCGACGGGACTAGCGGGGCCTCCTACGAGCAGTACTTC
-,14,TRBD1,TRBJ2-7,TRBV7-8,CASSPQGVGYEQYF,TGTGCCAGCAGCCCGCAGGGGGTGGGCTACGAGCAGTACTTC
-,19,-,TRBJ2-2,TRBV5-6,CASSFLSLQNYANTGELFF,TGTGCCAGCAGCTTCTTATCCCTCCAGAACTACGCGAACACCGGGGAGCTGTTTTTT
-,17,-,TRBJ2-1,TRBV4-1,CAGSQEGKGLSFNEQFF,TGCGCCGGCAGCCAAGAGGGAAAAGGACTATCCTTTAATGAGCAGTTCTTC
-,14,TRBD1,TRBJ1-2,TRBV13,CASSLGGTEYGYTF,TGTGCCAGCAGCTTAGGCGGGACAGAGTATGGCTACACCTTC
-,15,-,TRBJ1-5,TRBV7-2,CASSSTGRSNQPQHF,TGTGCCAGCAGCTCCACGGGGAGGTCCAATCAGCCCCAGCATTTT
few,13,TRBD2,TRBJ2-1,TRBV6-1,CASRGTSENEQFF,TGTGCCAGCAGAGGGACTAGCGAGAATGAGCAGTTCTTC
-,12,-,TRBJ2-1,TRBV29-1,CSVERTNGEQFF,TGCAGCGTTGAACGGACAAATGGTGAGCAGTTCTTC
-,18,TRBD2,TRBJ2-1,TRBV15,CATSRRTSGRADYNEQFF,TGTGCCACCAGCAGAAGGACTAGCGGGAGGGCGGATTACAATGAGCAGTTCTTC
-,15,TRBD1,TRBJ1-2,TRBV15,CATSRRGQGYDGYTF,TGTGCCACCAGCAGACGTGGACAGGGCTATGATGGCTACACCTTC
-,13,TRBD1,TRBJ2-7,TRBV5-6,CASSLGTGISQYF,TGTGCCAGCAGCTTGGGGACAGGGATTTCCCAGTACTTC
few,15,TRBD1,TRBJ2-7,TRBV10-3,CAISAQGAIGNEQYF,TGTGCCATCAGTGCACAGGGGGCGATCGGGAACGAGCAGTACTTC
few,12,-,TRBJ2-1,TRBV6-5,CASSYYTGKQFF,TGTGCCAGCAGTTACTATACAGGGAAGCAGTTCTTC
few,13,-,TRBJ2-2,TRBV27,CASSLLVSGELFF,TGTGCCAGCAGTTTACTCGTTTCCGGGGAGCTGTTTTTT
-,14,TRBD1,TRBJ1-1,TRBV29-1,CSAQRGTGGTEAFF,TGCAGCGCCCAGAGGGGGACAGGGGGCACTGAAGCTTTCTTT
-,13,-,TRBJ1-1,TRBV7-2,CASSDTVNTEAFF,TGTGCCAGCAGCGACACAGTGAACACTGAAGCTTTCTTT
-,15,-,TRBJ2-5,TRBV7-2,CASSLIGPAGETQYF,TGTGCCAGCAGCTTAATCGGTCCCGCGGGGGAGACCCAGTACTTC
-,16,TRBD1,TRBJ2-5,TRBV27,CASSYTGQGAYETQYF,TGTGCCAGCAGTTACACCGGACAGGGGGCATATGAGACCCAGTACTTC
-,15,-,TRBJ2-7,TRBV4-1,CASSQDQTSTTEQYF,TGCGCCAGCAGCCAAGATCAGACTAGTACAACCGAGCAGTACTTC
-,11,-,TRBJ2-3,TRBV29-1,CSGERDNTQYF,TGCAGCGGCGAGAGGGATAATACGCAGTATTTT
-,13,-,TRBJ1-5,TRBV25-1,CASSEIQGEPQHF,TGTGCCAGCAGTGAAATACAGGGAGAGCCCCAGCATTTT
-,15,-,TRBJ1-2,TRBV4-3,CASSQDAGSNYGYTF,TGCGCCAGCAGCCAAGATGCAGGGTCAAACTATGGCTACACCTTC
many,13,-,TRBJ2-1,TRBV6-4,CASSEGAYNEQFF,TGTGCCAGCAGCGAGGGGGCCTACAATGAGCAGTTCTTC
-,12,-,TRBJ1-5,TRBV7-9,CASSLGGQPQHF,TGTGCCAGCAGCTTAGGAGGGCAGCCCCAGCATTTT
-,18,TRBD1,TRBJ1-3,TRBV4-1,CASSPRPGQGDSGNTIYF,TGCGCCAGCAGCCCTCGACCGGGACAGGGGGACTCTGGAAACACCATATATTTT
-,18,-,TRBJ1-5,TRBV28,CASSSLETGVYSNQPQHF,TGTGCCAGCAGTTCCCTAGAGACAGGAGTATATAGCAATCAGCCCCAGCATTTT
-,15,TRBD2,TRBJ2-7,TRBV10-3,CAIRAAREGRYEQYF,TGTGCCATCAGGGCGGCGCGGGAGGGTCGCTACGAGCAGTACTTC
-,16,TRBD1,TRBJ2-7,TRBV6-5,CASSYSSGTAAYEQYF,TGTGCCAGCAGTTACTCCTCCGGGACAGCAGCCTACGAGCAGTACTTC
-,13,-,TRBJ2-7,TRBV9,CASSALLVSEQYF,TGTGCCAGCAGCGCCCTACTAGTATCCGAGCAGTACTTC
-,15,-,TRBJ1-4,TRBV6-6,CASSYSNAGAEKLFF,TGTGCCAGCAGTTACTCGAATGCGGGGGCTGAAAAACTGTTTTTT
once,13,TRBD1,TRBJ1-3,TRBV7-2,CASSLAPGTGPGF,TGTGCCAGCAGCTTAGCCCCCGGGACAGGGCCTGGATTT
-,15,-,TRBJ2-7,TRBV4-3,CASSQGGTSEYEQYF,TGCGCCAGCAGCCAAGGTGGGACATCCGAATACGAGCAGTACTTC
-,11,-,TRBJ1-1,TRBV20-1,CSGRGGTEAFF,TGCAGTGGTCGAGGAGGGACTGAAGCTTTCTTT
-,14,-,TRBJ1-5,TRBV19,CASSIDSGYQPQHF,TGTGCCAGTAGTATAGATTCAGGGTATCAGCCCCAGCATTTT
once,14,-,TRBJ1-1,TRBV6-1,CASSGNLENTEAFF,TGTGCCAGCAGTGGTAACCTAGAGAACACTGAAGCTTTCTTT
-,17,-,TRBJ2-6,TRBV5-4,CASSLIEDFSGANVLTF,TGTGCCAGCAGCTTGATAGAGGACTTCTCTGGGGCCAACGTCCTGACTTTC